Listed here is a single T cell receptor (beta chain). Only one count was recorded for this clonotype. Its cognate antigen has yet to be identified. Per-base qualities were not stored, and no clone one base away is much larger. On its own, one read is weak support. Read against the paper, the sample's time point label means: second blood draw from one MS patient after hematopoietic stem cell transplantation. TCR beta repertoires were profiled from peripheral blood of roughly 13 young patients with multiple sclerosis to demonstrate the VDJtools post-analysis software. The patients with multiple sclerosis were children and adolescents between roughly 6 and 17 years of age. Library method: PCR. Sequencer: Illumina HiSeq 2500. Unique molecular identifiers were incorporated into TCR beta cDNA libraries to reduce PCR and sequencing biases. Every 1 to 10 million input T cells yielded 500,000 or so cDNA molecules, meaning each molecule approximated one T cell. The same protocol used for the earlier healthy control dataset was applied to prepare and sequence the patient libraries. Within a given batch, samples were prepared together, multiplexed and sequenced on the same HiSeq lane. The study's own analysis went as follows. Raw barcoded reads were processed with MIGEC, discarding single-read molecular identifier groups before consensus assembly and CDR3 extraction. Clonotype tables were post-analysed with VDJtools, normalizing diversity by down-sampling all datasets to the smallest sample size. Repertoire overlap clustering matched CDR3 amino acid but not nucleotide sequences to correct batch-related cross-sample contamination. Clones were called with MiXCR by TCRdb after fastp trimmed the public reads at Q25, and only in-frame beta chains were retained. Records with the same CDR3 protein are collapsed into one entry carrying the most frequent genes and DNA. V and J calls and clone size were set by TCRdb, not the authors. This sample comprises about 160,000 distinct CDR3 sequences, around 36% of them detected only once. 25% to 30% of the sample goes to the ten largest clones.

This sample was taken from a study of post-analysis software for immune sequencing data (dated by TCRdb to the mid-2010s). Broadly, across the study: The recorded disease courses included relapsing-remitting, secondary progressive and progressive-relapsing multiple sclerosis, and some patients had no subtype annotation. A subset of samples was prepared in parallel using single-end sample barcoding, then pooled and co-amplified after Illumina adapter ligation. The patient repertoires were compared against 11 previously published healthy control repertoires obtained from donors aged 6 to 25 years.

Broad study findings and their caveats: Four or five TRBV segments, including TRBV5-6, TRBV5-1 and TRBV20-1, were significantly more frequent in patients than controls. Strong co-clustering of samples prepared in the same batch was shown by direct clustering with F measure, prompting a batch-effect correction. The control group was slightly older than the multiple sclerosis patient group. Compared with controls, multiple sclerosis patients had significantly lower normalized Chao1 diversity, a finding suggesting substantial peripheral T-cell clonal expansion.

Sequences LGHDT (CDR1) and YNNKEL (CDR2) are obtained from the germline V gene (reference sequence). From the cysteine up to the phenylalanine, the CDR3 has a length of 14 residues. Only the CDR3 DNA stays, 42 bases, in frame from base 1. At the junction V is shortened by 5 bases and J by 11 bases; bases outside the gene matches: 11. Sequencing was performed on blood, taken after autologous hematopoietic stem cell transplantation. The clonotype comes from a girl aged 5-17 years with multiple sclerosis. Donor details come from another sample of the same person, matched by shared clones. The chain employs TRBV3-1 and TRBJ2-5; 10 bases in the middle match TRBD2. The CDR3 has the sequence CASSTWASGSEQYF. The DNA is as follows: TGTGCCAGCAGCACCTGGGCTAGCGGGAGTGAGCAGTACTTC.